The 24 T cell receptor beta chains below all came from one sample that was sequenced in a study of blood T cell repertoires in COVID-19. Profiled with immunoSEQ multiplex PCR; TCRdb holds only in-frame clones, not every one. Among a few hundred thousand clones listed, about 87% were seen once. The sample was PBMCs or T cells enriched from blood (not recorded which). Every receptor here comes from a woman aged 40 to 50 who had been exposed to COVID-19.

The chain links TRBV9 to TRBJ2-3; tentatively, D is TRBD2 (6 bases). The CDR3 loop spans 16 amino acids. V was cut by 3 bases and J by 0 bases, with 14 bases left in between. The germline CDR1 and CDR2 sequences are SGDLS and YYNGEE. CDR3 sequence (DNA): TGTGCCAGCAGCGCCCAGAGGGCGGGGAGCACAGATACGCAGTATTTT. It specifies CASSAQRAGSTDTQYF.

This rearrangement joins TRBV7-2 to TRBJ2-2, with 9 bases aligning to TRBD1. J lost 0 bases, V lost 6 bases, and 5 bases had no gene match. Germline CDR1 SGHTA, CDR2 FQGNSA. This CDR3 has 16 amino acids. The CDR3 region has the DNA TGTGCCAGCAGAACAACAGGGGGCTCGAACACCGGGGAGCTGTTTTTT. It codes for CASRTTGGSNTGELFF.

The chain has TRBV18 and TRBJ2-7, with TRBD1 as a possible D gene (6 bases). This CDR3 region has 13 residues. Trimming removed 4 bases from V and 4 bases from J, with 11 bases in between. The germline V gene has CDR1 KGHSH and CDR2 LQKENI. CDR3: CASSRGQTYEQYV. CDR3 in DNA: TGTGCCAGCTCACGAGGACAGACATACGAGCAGTACGTC.

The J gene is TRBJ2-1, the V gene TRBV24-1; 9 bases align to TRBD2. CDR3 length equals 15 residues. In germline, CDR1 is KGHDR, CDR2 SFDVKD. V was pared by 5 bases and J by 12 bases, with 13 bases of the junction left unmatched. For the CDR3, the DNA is TGTGCCACCAGTGGAGGGACTAGCCCGGGGGGTGGGCAGTTCTTC. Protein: CATSGGTSPGGGQFF.

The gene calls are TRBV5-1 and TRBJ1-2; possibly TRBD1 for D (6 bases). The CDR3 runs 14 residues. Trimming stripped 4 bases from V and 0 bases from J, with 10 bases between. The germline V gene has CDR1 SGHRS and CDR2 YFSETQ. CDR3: CASSRQEANYGYTF. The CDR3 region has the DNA TGCGCCAGCAGCCGACAGGAAGCTAACTATGGCTACACCTTC.

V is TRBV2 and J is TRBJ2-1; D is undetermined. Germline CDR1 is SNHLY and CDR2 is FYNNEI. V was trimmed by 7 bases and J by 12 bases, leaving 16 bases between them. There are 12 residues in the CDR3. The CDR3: CASNTGALRQFF. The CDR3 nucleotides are TGTGCCAGCAATACCGGTGCGTTACGGCAGTTCTTC.

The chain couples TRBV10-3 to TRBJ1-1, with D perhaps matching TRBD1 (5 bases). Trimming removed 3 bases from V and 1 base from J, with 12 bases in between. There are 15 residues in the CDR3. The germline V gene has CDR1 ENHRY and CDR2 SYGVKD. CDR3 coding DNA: TGTGCCATCAGTGATTTTGACAGACCGAACACTGAAGCTTTCTTT. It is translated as CAISDFDRPNTEAFF.

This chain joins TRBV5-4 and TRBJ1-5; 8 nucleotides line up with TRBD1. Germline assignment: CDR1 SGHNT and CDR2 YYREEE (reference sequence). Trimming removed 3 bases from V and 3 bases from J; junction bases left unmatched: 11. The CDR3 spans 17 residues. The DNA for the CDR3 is TGTGCCAGCAGCTATTACATTGGGACAGGACTCAATCAGCCCCAGCATTTT. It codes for CASSYYIGTGLNQPQHF.

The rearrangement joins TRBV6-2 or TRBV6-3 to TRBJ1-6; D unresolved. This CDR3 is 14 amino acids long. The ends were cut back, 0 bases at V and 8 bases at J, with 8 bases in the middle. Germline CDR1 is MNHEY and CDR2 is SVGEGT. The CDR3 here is CASSYSQVDSPLHF. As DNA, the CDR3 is TGTGCCAGCAGTTACTCGCAGGTAGATTCACCCCTCCACTTT.

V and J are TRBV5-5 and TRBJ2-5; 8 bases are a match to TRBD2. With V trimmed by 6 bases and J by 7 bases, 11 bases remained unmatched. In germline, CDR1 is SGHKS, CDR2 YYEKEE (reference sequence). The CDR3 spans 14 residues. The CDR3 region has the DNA TGTGCCAGCACCCCGGGAGGGGGTTATGTGACCCAGTACTTC. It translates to CASTPGGGYVTQYF. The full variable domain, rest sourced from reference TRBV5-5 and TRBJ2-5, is DAGVTQSPTHLIKTRGQQVTLRCSPISGHKSVSWYQQVLGQGPQFIFQYYEKEERGRGNFPDRFSARQFPNYSSELNVNALLLGDSALYLCASTPGGGYVTQYFGPGTRLLVL.

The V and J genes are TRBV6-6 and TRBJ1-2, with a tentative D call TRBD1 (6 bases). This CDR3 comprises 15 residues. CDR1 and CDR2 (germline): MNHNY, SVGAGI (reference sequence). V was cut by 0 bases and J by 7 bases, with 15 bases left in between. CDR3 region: CASSYSRQGKGGYTF. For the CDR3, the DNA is TGTGCCAGCAGTTACTCGCGGCAGGGGAAGGGTGGCTACACCTTC.

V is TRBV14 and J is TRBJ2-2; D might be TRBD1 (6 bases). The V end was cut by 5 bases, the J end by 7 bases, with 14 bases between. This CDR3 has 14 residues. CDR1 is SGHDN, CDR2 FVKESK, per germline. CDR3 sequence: CASSKQGTVGELFF. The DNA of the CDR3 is TGTGCCAGCAGCAAGCAGGGGACGGTCGGGGAGCTGTTTTTT.

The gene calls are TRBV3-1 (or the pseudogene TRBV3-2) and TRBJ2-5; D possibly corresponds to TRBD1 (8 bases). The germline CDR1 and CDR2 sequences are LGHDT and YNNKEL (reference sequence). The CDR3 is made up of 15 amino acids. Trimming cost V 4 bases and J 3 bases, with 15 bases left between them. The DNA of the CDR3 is TGTGCCAGCAGCCTCAGGGGGCTAGCGGAAGAGACCCAGTACTTC. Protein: CASSLRGLAEETQYF.

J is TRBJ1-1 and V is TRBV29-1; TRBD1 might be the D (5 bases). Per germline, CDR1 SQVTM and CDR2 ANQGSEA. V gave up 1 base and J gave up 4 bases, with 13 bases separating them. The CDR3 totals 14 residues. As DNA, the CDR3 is TGCAGCGTTGAAGGGGGGAGGGCGGGCACTGAAGCTTTCTTT. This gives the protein CSVEGGRAGTEAFF. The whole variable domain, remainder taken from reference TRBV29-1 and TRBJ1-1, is SAVISQKPSRDICQRGTSLTIQCQVDSQVTMMFWYRQQPGQSLTLIATANQGSEATYESGFVIDKFPISRPNLTFSTLTVSNMSPEDSSIYLCSVEGGRAGTEAFFGQGTRLTVV.

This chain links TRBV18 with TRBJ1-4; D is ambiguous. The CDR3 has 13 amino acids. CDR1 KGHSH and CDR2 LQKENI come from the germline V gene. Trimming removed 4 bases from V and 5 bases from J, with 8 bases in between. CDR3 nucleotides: TGTGCCAGCTCACAGGACTTAAATGAAAAACTGTTTTTT. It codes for CASSQDLNEKLFF.

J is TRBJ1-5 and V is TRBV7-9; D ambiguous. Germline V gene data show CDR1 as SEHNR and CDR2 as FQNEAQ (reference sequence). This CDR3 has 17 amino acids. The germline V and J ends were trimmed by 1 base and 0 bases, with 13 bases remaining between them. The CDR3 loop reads CASSLGTQVNSNQPQHF. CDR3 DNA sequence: TGTGCCAGCAGCTTAGGGACTCAGGTTAATAGCAATCAGCCCCAGCATTTT.

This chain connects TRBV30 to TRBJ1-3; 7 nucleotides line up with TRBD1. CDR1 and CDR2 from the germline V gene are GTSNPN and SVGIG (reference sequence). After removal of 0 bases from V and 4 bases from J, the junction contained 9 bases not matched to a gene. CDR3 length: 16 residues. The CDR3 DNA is TGTGCCTGGAGTGTGAGGAGGGGGCTTGGAGGAAACACCATATATTTT. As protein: CAWSVRRGLGGNTIYF.

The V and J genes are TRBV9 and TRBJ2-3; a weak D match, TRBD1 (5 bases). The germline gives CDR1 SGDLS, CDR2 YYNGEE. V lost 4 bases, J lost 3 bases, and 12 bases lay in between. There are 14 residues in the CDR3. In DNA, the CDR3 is TGTGCCAGCAGCCAGCAGGGTGGGACAGATACGCAGTATTTT. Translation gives CASSQQGGTDTQYF. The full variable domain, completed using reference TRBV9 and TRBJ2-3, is DSGVTQTPKHLITATGQRVTLRCSPRSGDLSVYWYQQSLDQGLQFLIQYYNGEERAKGNILERFSAQQFPDLHSELNLSSLELGDSALYFCASSQQGGTDTQYFGPGTRLTVL.

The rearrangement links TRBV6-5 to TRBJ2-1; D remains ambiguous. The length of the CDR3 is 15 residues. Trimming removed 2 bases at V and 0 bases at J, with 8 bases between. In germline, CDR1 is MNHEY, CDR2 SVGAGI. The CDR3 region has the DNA TGTGCCAGCAGTTACCGAGGTTACTCCTACAATGAGCAGTTCTTC. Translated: CASSYRGYSYNEQFF.

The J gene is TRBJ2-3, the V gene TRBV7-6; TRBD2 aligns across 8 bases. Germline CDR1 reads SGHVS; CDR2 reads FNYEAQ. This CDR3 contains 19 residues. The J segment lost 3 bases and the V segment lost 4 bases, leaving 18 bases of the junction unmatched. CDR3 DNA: TGTGCCAGCAGCTCCGGGCCATGGGGCGGGGGGAGGTGGACAGATACGCAGTATTTT. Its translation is CASSSGPWGGGRWTDTQYF.

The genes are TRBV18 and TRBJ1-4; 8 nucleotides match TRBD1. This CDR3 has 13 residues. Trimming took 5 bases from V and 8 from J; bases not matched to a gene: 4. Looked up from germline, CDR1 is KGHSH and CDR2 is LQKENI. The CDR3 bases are TGTGCCAGCTCAGCGGACAGGGACGAAAAACTGTTTTTT. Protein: CASSADRDEKLFF.

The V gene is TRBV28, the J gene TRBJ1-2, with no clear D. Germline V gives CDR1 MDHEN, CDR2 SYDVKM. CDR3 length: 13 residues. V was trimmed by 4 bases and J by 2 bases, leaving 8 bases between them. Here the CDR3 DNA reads TGTGCCAGCAGTTCACAGCTAAACTATGGCTACACCTTC. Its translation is CASSSQLNYGYTF.

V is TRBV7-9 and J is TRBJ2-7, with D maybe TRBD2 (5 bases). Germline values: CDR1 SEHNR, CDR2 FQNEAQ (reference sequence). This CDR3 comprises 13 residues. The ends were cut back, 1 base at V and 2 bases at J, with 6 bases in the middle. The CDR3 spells CASSLVATYEQYF. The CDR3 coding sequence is TGTGCCAGCAGCTTAGTAGCGACCTACGAGCAGTACTTC.

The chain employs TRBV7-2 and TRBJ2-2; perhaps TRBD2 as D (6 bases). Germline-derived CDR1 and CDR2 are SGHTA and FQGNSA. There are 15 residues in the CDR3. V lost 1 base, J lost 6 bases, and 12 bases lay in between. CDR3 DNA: TGTGCCAGCAGCTTAGAACACGGGGGTGCCGGGGAGCTGTTTTTT. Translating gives CASSLEHGGAGELFF.